This is a list of T cell receptor beta chains from one sample in a study of PD-1 blockade in mismatch repair-deficient tumors. Sequenced by immunoSEQ multiplex PCR; TCRdb stores in-frame clones only, minus some. The top ten clones hold approximately 13% of a sample with 120,000 or so clones, approximately 90% of them seen once. The sequencing here drew on peripheral blood, taken 44 weeks after starting pembrolizumab. The origin of the receptors is an adult with mismatch repair-deficient cancer. The CDR3 runs from the conserved cysteine through the conserved F or W. The order of the fields is D gene, J gene, clone size, V gene, CDR3 DNA, CDR3 protein. The D gene is left open where the match is weak. Size tells how often a clone was seen (once, few, many) or the class of an expanded clone, and some rows leave it out.

d_call: -; j_call: TRBJ1-2; clone_size: few; v_call: TRBV30; cdr3_nt: TGTGCCTGGAGGGACAGCCAGTACTATGGCTACACCTTC; cdr3_aa: CAWRDSQYYGYTF
d_call: TRBD1; j_call: TRBJ2-7; clone_size: -; v_call: TRBV19; cdr3_nt: TGTGCCAGTACCCGCGACAGGGCCTCCTACGAGCAGTACTTC; cdr3_aa: CASTRDRASYEQYF
d_call: -; j_call: TRBJ2-2; clone_size: -; v_call: TRBV30; cdr3_nt: TGTGCCTGGAAGCGGTCCGGGGAGCTGTTTTTT; cdr3_aa: CAWKRSGELFF
d_call: -; j_call: TRBJ1-1; clone_size: -; v_call: TRBV30; cdr3_nt: TGTGCCTGGAGTGTGGGGGGAAGTACTGAAGCTTTCTTT; cdr3_aa: CAWSVGGSTEAFF
d_call: -; j_call: TRBJ2-5; clone_size: -; v_call: TRBV18; cdr3_nt: TGTGCCAGCTCACCATTACAGGGCCAAGAGACCCAGTACTTC; cdr3_aa: CASSPLQGQETQYF
d_call: -; j_call: TRBJ1-2; clone_size: many; v_call: TRBV11-1; cdr3_nt: TGTGCCAGCAGCCCCAACCTGGACCTTAACTATGGCTACACCTTC; cdr3_aa: CASSPNLDLNYGYTF
d_call: -; j_call: TRBJ2-7; clone_size: -; v_call: TRBV7-9; cdr3_nt: TGTGCCAGCAGCCCAGGCGTAGGCCTATACGAGCAGTACTTC; cdr3_aa: CASSPGVGLYEQYF
d_call: -; j_call: TRBJ2-6; clone_size: -; v_call: TRBV5-6; cdr3_nt: TGTGCCAGCAGCTTGGAAGGGTCTGGGGCCAACGTCCTGACTTTC; cdr3_aa: CASSLEGSGANVLTF
d_call: -; j_call: TRBJ2-1; clone_size: once; v_call: TRBV12-5; cdr3_nt: TGTGCTAGTGGTACCCCGACAGGGAGGGCCAATGAGCAGTTCTTC; cdr3_aa: CASGTPTGRANEQFF
d_call: -; j_call: TRBJ2-7; clone_size: -; v_call: TRBV11-2; cdr3_nt: TGTGCCAGCAGCTCCCCCCGTGGCGAGCAGTACTTC; cdr3_aa: CASSSPRGEQYF
d_call: -; j_call: TRBJ2-3; clone_size: -; v_call: TRBV11-2; cdr3_nt: TGTGCCAGCAGCTTAGACGTGGGAGTCGGGGATACGCAGTATTTT; cdr3_aa: CASSLDVGVGDTQYF
d_call: TRBD2; j_call: TRBJ2-2; clone_size: -; v_call: TRBV6-5; cdr3_nt: TGTGCCAGCGTAACGGGAGGTAACACCGGGGAGCTGTTTTTT; cdr3_aa: CASVTGGNTGELFF
d_call: TRBD2; j_call: TRBJ2-7; clone_size: -; v_call: TRBV7-6; cdr3_nt: TGTGCCAGCAGCTTAGAGCCGCCACGGGCTTCCGGGAGGGCGGGCGAGCAGTACTTC; cdr3_aa: CASSLEPPRASGRAGEQYF
d_call: TRBD2; j_call: TRBJ2-2; clone_size: -; v_call: TRBV7-2; cdr3_nt: TGTGCCAGCAGCTGGACTAGCCCCGGGGAGCTGTTTTTT; cdr3_aa: CASSWTSPGELFF
d_call: TRBD1; j_call: TRBJ2-7; clone_size: -; v_call: TRBV4-1; cdr3_nt: TGCGCCAGCAGCCAGGACAGGGCGGGGGAGCAGTACTTC; cdr3_aa: CASSQDRAGEQYF
d_call: TRBD1; j_call: TRBJ1-1; clone_size: -; v_call: TRBV7-6; cdr3_nt: TGTGCCAGCAGCGTAGATCCCACAGGGGTGAACACTGAAGCTTTCTTT; cdr3_aa: CASSVDPTGVNTEAFF
d_call: TRBD2; j_call: TRBJ2-3; clone_size: -; v_call: TRBV5-1; cdr3_nt: TGCGCCACGCGAGCGTCCGGGAGGGGCACAGATACGCAGTATTTT; cdr3_aa: CATRASGRGTDTQYF
d_call: -; j_call: TRBJ2-3; clone_size: -; v_call: TRBV28; cdr3_nt: TGTGCCAGCAGCCACCCCCCCTCGCGGACCACAGATACGCAGTATTTT; cdr3_aa: CASSHPPSRTTDTQYF
d_call: -; j_call: TRBJ2-7; clone_size: few; v_call: TRBV7-9; cdr3_nt: TGTGCCAGCAGTCACGACGGACAGTCCTACGAGCAGTACTTC; cdr3_aa: CASSHDGQSYEQYF
d_call: -; j_call: TRBJ1-5; clone_size: -; v_call: TRBV27; cdr3_nt: TGTGCCAGCAGTTTAAGAGGGTTTAGCAATCAGCCCCAGCATTTT; cdr3_aa: CASSLRGFSNQPQHF
d_call: TRBD1; j_call: TRBJ1-4; clone_size: -; v_call: TRBV28; cdr3_nt: TGTGCCAGCAGTTTTCAGGGGGCGGCTAATGAAAAACTGTTTTTT; cdr3_aa: CASSFQGAANEKLFF
d_call: TRBD2; j_call: TRBJ2-1; clone_size: few; v_call: TRBV6-4; cdr3_nt: TGTGCCAGCAGTGACGCTAGCGGGAGCAATGAGCAGTTCTTC; cdr3_aa: CASSDASGSNEQFF
d_call: TRBD1; j_call: TRBJ2-1; clone_size: -; v_call: TRBV5-6; cdr3_nt: TGTGCCAGCAGCACCGGACAGGGGCAGTTCTTC; cdr3_aa: CASSTGQGQFF
d_call: -; j_call: TRBJ2-3; clone_size: -; v_call: TRBV6-6; cdr3_nt: TGTGCCAGCAGTCTCGGGACGCGCGTAAGCACAGATACGCAGTATTTT; cdr3_aa: CASSLGTRVSTDTQYF
d_call: TRBD1; j_call: TRBJ2-7; clone_size: -; v_call: TRBV29-1; cdr3_nt: TGCAGCGCGGGACAGACCATCTTCGAGCAGTACTTC; cdr3_aa: CSAGQTIFEQYF
d_call: -; j_call: TRBJ2-2; clone_size: -; v_call: TRBV7-9; cdr3_nt: TGTGCCAGCAGCTCACCGGGCTCCACCGGGGAGCTGTTTTTT; cdr3_aa: CASSSPGSTGELFF
d_call: -; j_call: TRBJ1-1; clone_size: -; v_call: TRBV29-1; cdr3_nt: TGCAGCGTTGAAGCTCCGGGGAGGGTTAGGGTGAACACTGAAGCTTTCTTT; cdr3_aa: CSVEAPGRVRVNTEAFF
d_call: -; j_call: TRBJ2-3; clone_size: -; v_call: TRBV19; cdr3_nt: TGTGCCAGTAGTATCGTGACCACAGATACGCAGTATTTT; cdr3_aa: CASSIVTTDTQYF
d_call: -; j_call: TRBJ1-1; clone_size: -; v_call: TRBV5-1; cdr3_nt: TGCGCCAGCAGCTCCGGACCGAACACTGAAGCTTTCTTT; cdr3_aa: CASSSGPNTEAFF
d_call: -; j_call: TRBJ2-7; clone_size: -; v_call: TRBV18; cdr3_nt: TGTGCCAGCTCACCTTATCCTAGCGCCAACTACGAGCAGTACTTC; cdr3_aa: CASSPYPSANYEQYF
d_call: -; j_call: TRBJ2-7; clone_size: -; v_call: TRBV5-5; cdr3_nt: TGTGCCAGCAGCCCGCGACAGACCCTCTCCTACGAGCAGTACTTC; cdr3_aa: CASSPRQTLSYEQYF
d_call: TRBD2; j_call: TRBJ2-5; clone_size: -; v_call: TRBV15; cdr3_nt: TGTGCCACCAGCAGGGGACTAGCAGTCGAGACCCAGTACTTC; cdr3_aa: CATSRGLAVETQYF